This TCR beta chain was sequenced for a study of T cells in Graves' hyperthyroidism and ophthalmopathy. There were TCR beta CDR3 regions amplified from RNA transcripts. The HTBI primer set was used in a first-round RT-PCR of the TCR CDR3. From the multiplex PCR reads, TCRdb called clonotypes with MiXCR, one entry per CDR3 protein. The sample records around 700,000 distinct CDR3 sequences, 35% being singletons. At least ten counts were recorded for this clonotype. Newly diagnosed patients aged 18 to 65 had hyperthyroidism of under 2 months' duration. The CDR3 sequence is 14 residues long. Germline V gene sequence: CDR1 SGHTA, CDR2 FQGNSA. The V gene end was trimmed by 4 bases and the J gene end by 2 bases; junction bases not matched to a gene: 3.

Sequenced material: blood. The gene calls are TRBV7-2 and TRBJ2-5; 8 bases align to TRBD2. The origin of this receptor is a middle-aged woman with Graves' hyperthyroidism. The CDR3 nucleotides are TGTGCCAGCAGCTCGAGACTAGCGCAAGAGACCCAGTACTTC. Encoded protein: CASSSRLAQETQYF.